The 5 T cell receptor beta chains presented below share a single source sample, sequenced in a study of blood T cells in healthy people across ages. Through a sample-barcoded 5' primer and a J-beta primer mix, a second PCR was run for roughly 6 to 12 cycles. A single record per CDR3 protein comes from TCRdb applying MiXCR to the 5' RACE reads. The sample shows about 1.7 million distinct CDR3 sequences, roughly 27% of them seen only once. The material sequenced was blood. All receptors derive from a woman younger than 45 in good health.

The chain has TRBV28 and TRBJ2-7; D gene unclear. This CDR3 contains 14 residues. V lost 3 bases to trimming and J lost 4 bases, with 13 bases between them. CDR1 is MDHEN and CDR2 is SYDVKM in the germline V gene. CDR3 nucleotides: TGTGCCAGCAGTTTGCGTGAAAGGATGTACGAGCAGTACTTC. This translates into CASSLRERMYEQYF.

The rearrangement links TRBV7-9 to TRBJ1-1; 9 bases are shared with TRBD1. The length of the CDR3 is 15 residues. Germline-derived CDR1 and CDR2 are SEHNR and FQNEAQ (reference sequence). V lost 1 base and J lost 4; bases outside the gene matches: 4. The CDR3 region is CASSLGSTGGTEAFF. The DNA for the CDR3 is TGTGCCAGCAGCTTAGGATCGACAGGGGGCACTGAAGCTTTCTTT.

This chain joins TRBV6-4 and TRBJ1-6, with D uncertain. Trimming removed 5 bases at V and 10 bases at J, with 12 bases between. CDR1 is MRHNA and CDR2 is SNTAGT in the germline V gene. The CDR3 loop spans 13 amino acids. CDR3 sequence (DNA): TGTGCCAGCAGTCCCTACGCGGGATCACCCCTCCACTTT. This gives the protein CASSPYAGSPLHF.

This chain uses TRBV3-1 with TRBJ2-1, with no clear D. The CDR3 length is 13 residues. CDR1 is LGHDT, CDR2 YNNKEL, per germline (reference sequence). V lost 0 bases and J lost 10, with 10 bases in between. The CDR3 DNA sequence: TGTGCCAGCAGCCAAGAAGATGGAGAGGAGCAGTTCTTC. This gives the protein CASSQEDGEEQFF.

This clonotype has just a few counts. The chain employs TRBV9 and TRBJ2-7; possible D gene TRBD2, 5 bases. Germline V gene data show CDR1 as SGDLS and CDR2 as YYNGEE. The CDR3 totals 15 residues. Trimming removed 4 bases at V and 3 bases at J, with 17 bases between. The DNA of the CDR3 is TGTGCCAGCAGCCCAGACGGGGAACTAGACTACGAGCAGTACTTC. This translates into CASSPDGELDYEQYF. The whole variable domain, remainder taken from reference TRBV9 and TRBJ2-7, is DSGVTQTPKHLITATGQRVTLRCSPRSGDLSVYWYQQSLDQGLQFLIQYYNGEERAKGNILERFSAQQFPDLHSELNLSSLELGDSALYFCASSPDGELDYEQYFGPGTRLTVT.